A single sample gave rise to the 17 T cell receptor beta chains below, sequenced in a study of PD-L1 blockade in urothelial cancer. Generated by immunoSEQ multiplex PCR, the TCRdb table keeps only in-frame clones and is missing some. Among 90,000 to 120,000 clones listed, over 75% were seen once. The starting material was PBMCs, obtained around atezolizumab (anti-PD-L1) treatment. The source is a man in his fifties or sixties with urothelial cancer.

The chain uses TRBV29-1 and TRBJ2-1; no reliable D call. V gave up 2 bases and J gave up 2 bases, with 7 bases separating them. The CDR3 runs 13 residues. The germline gives CDR1 SQVTM, CDR2 ANQGSEA. CDR3 in amino acids: CSVERTAYNEQFF. The CDR3 bases are TGCAGCGTTGAACGTACAGCCTACAATGAGCAGTTCTTC.

J is TRBJ1-4 and V is TRBV28, with 10 positions matching TRBD1. CDR3 size: 13 residues. The V and J ends lost 9 bases and 7 bases, in that order; junction bases with no gene match: 5. Germline CDR1 MDHEN, CDR2 SYDVKM. The DNA of the CDR3 is TGTGCCAGTTCGACAGGGGGCGTTGAAAAACTGTTTTTT. Amino acids: CASSTGGVEKLFF.

CDR3 loop: CASSSQTGLRNTIYF. CDR3 sequence (DNA): TGTGCCAGCAGCTCTCAGACAGGTCTGAGAAACACCATATATTTT. The chain has TRBV11-2 and TRBJ1-3, with D possibly matching TRBD1 (6 bases). This CDR3 region has 15 residues. The ends were cut back, 4 bases at V and 5 bases at J, with 15 bases in the middle. CDR1 is SGHAT, CDR2 FQNNGV, per germline.

The rearrangement joins TRBV5-6 to TRBJ2-4; weak D call: TRBD2 (5 bases). Trimming cost V 1 base and J 0 bases, with 11 bases left between them. Looked up from germline, CDR1 is SGHDT and CDR2 is YYEEEE. The CDR3 is 16 amino acids. The CDR3 spells CASSLYLGVAKNIQYF. The CDR3, as DNA: TGTGCCAGCAGCTTGTATTTGGGAGTAGCCAAAAACATTCAGTACTTC.

V gene TRBV27 combines with J gene TRBJ2-1; 9 nucleotides line up with TRBD1. This CDR3 comprises 15 residues. The ends lost 5 bases at V and 6 bases at J; junction bases unmatched: 8. Germline lookup yields CDR1 MNHEY and CDR2 SMNVEV (reference sequence). CDR3 nucleotide sequence: TGTGCCAGCAGTACCTCCGGGACAGGGTTCAATGAGCAGTTCTTC. It is translated as CASSTSGTGFNEQFF.

The chain employs TRBV7-8 and TRBJ2-3, with TRBD1 matching over 9 bases. V dropped 5 bases and J dropped 8; count of bases not matched to a gene: 14. Germline lookup yields CDR1 SGHVS and CDR2 FQNEAQ. CDR3 length: 16 residues. The CDR3 sequence: CASSLGQGMLRVTQYF. The CDR3 nucleotides read TGTGCCAGCAGCCTGGGACAGGGCATGCTCCGGGTTACGCAGTATTTT.

This chain uses TRBV28 with TRBJ1-3; D gene unclear. CDR1 is MDHEN and CDR2 is SYDVKM in the germline V gene. The CDR3 is 17 amino acids. The ends were cut back, 6 bases at V and 1 base at J, with 19 bases in the middle. The DNA of the CDR3 is TGTGCCAGCAGGAACCCCTTAGATGCGGGGTCTGGAAACACCATATATTTT. Translated: CASRNPLDAGSGNTIYF.

The gene calls are TRBV7-9 and TRBJ2-5; tentatively, D is TRBD1 (6 bases). The V end was cut by 1 base, the J end by 0 bases, with 6 bases between. This CDR3 has 14 amino acids. Per germline, CDR1 SEHNR and CDR2 FQNEAQ (reference sequence). CDR3 nucleotides: TGTGCCAGCAGCTTAGACAGGGACCAAGAGACCCAGTACTTC. This gives the protein CASSLDRDQETQYF.

V gene TRBV28 combines with J gene TRBJ2-1, with 9 bases identical to TRBD1. Looked up from germline, CDR1 is MDHEN and CDR2 is SYDVKM. The CDR3 loop spans 16 amino acids. V trimming: 3 bases; J trimming: 5 bases; junction bases outside the gene matches: 8. CDR3 loop: CASSFAGTGWHNEQFF. The CDR3 DNA follows: TGTGCCAGCAGTTTTGCCGGGACAGGGTGGCACAATGAGCAGTTCTTC.

This clone was found once. The chain combines TRBV28 with TRBJ2-3; D is possibly TRBD2 (5 bases). CDR3 length: 13 amino acids. Between the trimmed V and J ends, which lost 10 bases and 0 bases, there was a span of 11 bases. Germline V gene data show CDR1 as MDHEN and CDR2 as SYDVKM. CDR3 coding DNA: TGTGCCACCGCGGGTCCTAGCACAGATACGCAGTATTTT. The encoded protein is CATAGPSTDTQYF.

The chain combines TRBV29-1 with TRBJ1-4; no definite D call. V shed 6 bases and J shed 7 bases, with 9 bases lying between them. Germline values: CDR1 SQVTM, CDR2 ANQGSEA. The CDR3 is made up of 11 amino acids. The CDR3 loop is CSVRRSEKLFF. CDR3 bases: TGCAGCGTGCGTCGAAGTGAAAAACTGTTTTTT.

This clone was counted a single time. The chain combines TRBV6-5 with TRBJ1-1; TRBD1 agrees at 7 bases. This CDR3 spans 14 amino acids. The V and J ends lost 2 bases and 6 bases, in that order; junction bases with no gene match: 6. Germline V gives CDR1 MNHEY, CDR2 SVGAGI. The CDR3 DNA reads as TGTGCCAGCAGTTACAAAAGACAGGGCGCTGAAGCTTTCTTT. This gives the protein CASSYKRQGAEAFF.

The chain employs TRBV5-8 and TRBJ1-5, with D tentatively TRBD1 (5 bases). Germline V lookup: CDR1 SGHTS, CDR2 YDEGEE. CDR3 length: 12 residues. V was clipped by 1 base and J by 6 bases, with 5 bases between them. The CDR3 protein is CASSLQGQPQHF. CDR3 sequence (DNA): TGTGCCAGCAGCTTGCAGGGTCAGCCCCAGCATTTT.

V and J are TRBV9 and TRBJ1-6; D is unresolved. Per germline, CDR1 SGDLS and CDR2 YYNGEE. This CDR3 contains 16 residues. V dropped 0 bases and J dropped 7 bases, with 14 bases sitting between them. This CDR3 reads CASSVAPPGNNSPLHF. CDR3 nucleotides: TGTGCCAGCAGCGTAGCCCCCCCGGGGAACAATTCACCCCTCCACTTT.

The chain couples TRBV19 to TRBJ1-2; D might be TRBD1 (5 bases). V lost 8 bases and J 7 bases, leaving 20 bases between the germline ends. CDR1 is LNHDA, CDR2 SQIVND, per germline (reference sequence). The CDR3 spans 14 residues. Here the CDR3 reads CASLDDSIPLGYTF. CDR3 coding DNA: TGTGCCAGTCTCGACGACAGCATCCCGCTTGGCTACACCTTC.

This chain links TRBV7-3 with TRBJ2-7; TRBD2 matches at 7 bases. Per germline, CDR1 SGHTA and CDR2 FQGTGA. Trimming at V came to 3 bases and at J to 1 base, leaving 12 bases not matched to a gene. The CDR3 is made up of 17 amino acids. CDR3 nucleotide sequence: TGTGCCAGCAGCTTGGGAACGGGAGGTTTGGGATCCTACGAGCAGTACTTC. Translated: CASSLGTGGLGSYEQYF.

The chain links TRBV28 to TRBJ1-6, with 9 nucleotides matching TRBD1. With V trimmed by 6 bases and J by 10 bases, 7 bases remained unmatched. The CDR3 is 14 residues long. CDR1 and CDR2 from the germline V gene are MDHEN and SYDVKM. CDR3 protein: CASRGDRVRSPLHF. The CDR3 bases are TGTGCCAGCAGGGGGGACAGGGTCCGGTCACCCCTCCACTTT.